The entry below gives a single TCR beta chain sequence along with its context. This CDR3 contains 15 residues. The germline CDR1 and CDR2 sequences are KGHSH and LQKENI. Trimming cost V 1 base and J 1 base; bases outside gene matches: 4. The data derive from a study of blood T cell repertoires in COVID-19. Study-wide context: Collection of acute and convalescent COVID-19 samples took place in the United States, Italy and Spain.

Some clones are missing from TCRdb's copy, which holds only in-frame ones; the method was immunoSEQ multiplex PCR. Here the sample spans about 300,000 clones, roughly 90% being singletons. The V gene is TRBV18, the J gene TRBJ2-7; 7 bases match TRBD2. This TCR came from a woman aged 30 to 39 with COVID-19, enrolled during active disease. Sequenced material: peripheral blood. This chain's CDR3 is CASSPLGGGSYEQYF. The CDR3 nucleotides are TGTGCCAGCTCACCACTAGGCGGGGGTTCCTACGAGCAGTACTTC.